This T cell receptor (beta chain) was retrieved from a study of T cells in Graves' hyperthyroidism and ophthalmopathy. Study-wide results and limits: Blood also held most thyroid clonotypes expanded beyond 0.001. From stable hyperthyroidism, ophthalmopathy was set apart by a 13 V-J model. It was a median around seven months before onset that the model predicted ophthalmopathy.

Patients were excluded because of uncontrolled infection, other autoimmune disease, pregnancy or lactation. The CDR3 runs to 12 residues. In germline, CDR1 is DFQATT, CDR2 SNEGSKA (reference sequence). The V end lost 1 base, the J end lost 4 bases, and 5 bases lay between the germline ends. TCR beta CDR3 regions were amplified from RNA transcripts. First-round RT-PCR of the TCR CDR3 relied on the HTBI primer set. TCRdb reprocessed the multiplex PCR reads with MiXCR, giving one entry per CDR3 protein. The sample has roughly 570,000 distinct CDR3 sequences; more than 15% are singletons. This clonotype was found many times. Its specificity is not known.

This clonotype was sampled from a woman aged 25 to 39 with Graves' hyperthyroidism. This sequence joins TRBV20-1 and TRBJ1-3; D is undetermined. The sequenced sample was blood. The CDR3 region is CSARGEGNTIYF. DNA for the CDR3: TGCAGTGCTAGAGGGGAAGGAAACACCATATATTTT.